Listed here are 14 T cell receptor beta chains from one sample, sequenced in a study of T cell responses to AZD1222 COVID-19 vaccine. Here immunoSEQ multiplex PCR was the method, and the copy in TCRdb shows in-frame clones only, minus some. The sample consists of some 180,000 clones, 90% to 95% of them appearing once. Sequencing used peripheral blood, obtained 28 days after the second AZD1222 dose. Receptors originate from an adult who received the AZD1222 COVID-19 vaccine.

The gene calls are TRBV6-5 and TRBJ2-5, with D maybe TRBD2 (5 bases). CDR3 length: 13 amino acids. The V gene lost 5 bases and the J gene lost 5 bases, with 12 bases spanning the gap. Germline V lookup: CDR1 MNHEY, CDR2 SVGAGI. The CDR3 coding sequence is TGTGCCAGCAGTCTAGGGAGTCGGGAGACCCAGTACTTC. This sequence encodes CASSLGSRETQYF.

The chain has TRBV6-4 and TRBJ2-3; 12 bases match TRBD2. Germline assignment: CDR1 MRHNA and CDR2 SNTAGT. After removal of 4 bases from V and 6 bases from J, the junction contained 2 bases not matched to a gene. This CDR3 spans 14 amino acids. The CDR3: CASSASGGADTQYF. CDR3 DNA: TGTGCCAGCAGTGCTAGCGGGGGGGCCGATACGCAGTATTTT.

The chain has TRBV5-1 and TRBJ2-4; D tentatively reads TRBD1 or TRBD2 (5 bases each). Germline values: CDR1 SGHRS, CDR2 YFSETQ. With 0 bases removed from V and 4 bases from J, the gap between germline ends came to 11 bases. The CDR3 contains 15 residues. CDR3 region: CASSLGDLPKNIQYF. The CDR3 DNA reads TGCGCCAGCAGCTTGGGGGACCTGCCGAAAAACATTCAGTACTTC.

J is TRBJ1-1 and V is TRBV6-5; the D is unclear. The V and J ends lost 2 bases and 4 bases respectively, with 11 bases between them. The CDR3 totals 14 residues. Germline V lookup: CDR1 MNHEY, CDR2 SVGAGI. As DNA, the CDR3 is TGTGCCAGCAGTTACGAGCCGGGCAGCACTGAAGCTTTCTTT. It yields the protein CASSYEPGSTEAFF.

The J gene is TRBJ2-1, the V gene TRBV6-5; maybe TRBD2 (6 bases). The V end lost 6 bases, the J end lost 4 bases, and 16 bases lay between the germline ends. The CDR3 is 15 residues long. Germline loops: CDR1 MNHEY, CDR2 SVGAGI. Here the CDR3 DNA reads TGTGCCAGCAGAGCCTCCGGGACTTCTTACAATGAGCAGTTCTTC. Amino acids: CASRASGTSYNEQFF.

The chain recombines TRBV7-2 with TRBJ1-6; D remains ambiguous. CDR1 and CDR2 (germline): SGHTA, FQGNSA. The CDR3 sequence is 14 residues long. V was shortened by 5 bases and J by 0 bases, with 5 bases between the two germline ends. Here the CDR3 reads CASSVSSYNSPLHF. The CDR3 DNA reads TGTGCCAGCAGCGTGAGCTCCTATAATTCACCCCTCCACTTT.

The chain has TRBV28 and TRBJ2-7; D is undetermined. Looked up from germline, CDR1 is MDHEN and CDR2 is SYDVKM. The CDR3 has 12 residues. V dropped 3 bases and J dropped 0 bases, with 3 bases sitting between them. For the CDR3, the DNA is TGTGCCAGCAGTTTCGCCTCCTACGAGCAGTACTTC. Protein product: CASSFASYEQYF.

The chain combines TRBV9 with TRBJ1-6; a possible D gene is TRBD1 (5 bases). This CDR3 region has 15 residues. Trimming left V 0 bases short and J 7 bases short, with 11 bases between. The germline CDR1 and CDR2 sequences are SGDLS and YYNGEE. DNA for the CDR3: TGTGCCAGCAGCGTAGAAGAAAGGGGAAATTCACCCCTCCACTTT. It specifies CASSVEERGNSPLHF.

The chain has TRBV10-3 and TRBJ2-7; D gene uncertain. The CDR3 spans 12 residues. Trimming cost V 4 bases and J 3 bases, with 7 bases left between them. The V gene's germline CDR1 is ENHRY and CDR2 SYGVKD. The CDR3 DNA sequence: TGTGCCATCAGTGCTAACAGCTACGAGCAGTACTTC. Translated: CAISANSYEQYF.

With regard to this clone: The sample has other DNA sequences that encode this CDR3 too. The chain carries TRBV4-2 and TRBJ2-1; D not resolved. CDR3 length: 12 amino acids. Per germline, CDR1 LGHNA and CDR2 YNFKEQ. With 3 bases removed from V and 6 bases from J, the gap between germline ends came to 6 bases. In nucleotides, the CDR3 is TGTGCCAGCAGCCAGGTCGGCAATGAGCAGTTCTTC. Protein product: CASSQVGNEQFF.

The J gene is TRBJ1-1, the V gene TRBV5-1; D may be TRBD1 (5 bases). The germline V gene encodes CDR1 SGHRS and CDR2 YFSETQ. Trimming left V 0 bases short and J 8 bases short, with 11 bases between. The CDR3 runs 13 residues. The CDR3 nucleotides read TGCGCCAGCAGCTTGGGGGACGGGTCAGAAGCTTTCTTT. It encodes CASSLGDGSEAFF. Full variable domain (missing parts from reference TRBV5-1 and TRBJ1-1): KAGVTQTPRYLIKTRGQQVTLSCSPISGHRSVSWYQQTPGQGLQFLFEYFSETQRNKGNFPGRFSGRQFSNSRSEMNVSTLELGDSALYLCASSLGDGSEAFFGQGTRLTVV.

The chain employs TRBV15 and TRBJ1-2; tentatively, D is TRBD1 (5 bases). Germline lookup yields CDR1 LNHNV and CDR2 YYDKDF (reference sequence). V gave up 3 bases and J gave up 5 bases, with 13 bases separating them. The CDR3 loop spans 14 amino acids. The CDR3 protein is CATSRDGQGYGYTF. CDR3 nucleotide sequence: TGTGCCACCAGCAGGGACGGTCAGGGTTATGGCTACACCTTC.

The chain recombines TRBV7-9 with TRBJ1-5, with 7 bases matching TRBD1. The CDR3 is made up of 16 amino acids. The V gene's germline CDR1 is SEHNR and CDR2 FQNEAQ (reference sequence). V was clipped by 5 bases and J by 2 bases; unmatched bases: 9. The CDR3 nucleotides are TGTGCCAGCAGCCCAGGGGGGGCGCGCGGCAATCAGCCCCAGCATTTT. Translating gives CASSPGGARGNQPQHF.

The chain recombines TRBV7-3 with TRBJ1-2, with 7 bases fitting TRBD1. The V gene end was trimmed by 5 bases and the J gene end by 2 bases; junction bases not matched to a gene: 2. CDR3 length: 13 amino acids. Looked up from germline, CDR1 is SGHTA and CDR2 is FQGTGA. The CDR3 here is CASSPQGNYGYTF. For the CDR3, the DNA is TGTGCCAGCAGCCCACAGGGGAACTATGGCTACACCTTC.